This T cell receptor beta chain was identified during a study of blood T cell repertoires in COVID-19. Repertoires were generated with immunoSEQ multiplex PCR, while TCRdb's copy carries only in-frame clones and drops some. The sample lists about 48,000 clones; around nine tenths were seen once. The CDR3 is made up of 13 amino acids. The germline V gene encodes CDR1 SQVTM and CDR2 ANQGSEA. V dropped 4 bases and J dropped 5; count of bases not matched to a gene: 6. Material: peripheral blood. The rearrangement links TRBV29-1 to TRBJ2-5, with 8 positions matching TRBD2. This receptor was identified in a woman of 80 years or more with acute or convalescent COVID-19. The CDR3: CSVANGGAETQYF. In nucleotides, the CDR3 is TGCAGCGTTGCGAACGGGGGGGCCGAGACCCAGTACTTC.